These 22 T cell receptor beta chains were all obtained from the same sample, sequenced in a study of T cells in Graves' hyperthyroidism and ophthalmopathy. TCR beta CDR3 region amplification was performed from RNA transcripts. The HTBI primer set drove a first-round RT-PCR of the TCR CDR3. A single record per CDR3 protein comes from TCRdb applying MiXCR to the multiplex PCR reads. Of over 650,000 distinct CDR3 sequences in the sample, 45% were seen once. Sequencing was carried out using peripheral blood or thyroid tissue (not recorded which). These receptors came from an adult man with Graves' disease, either hyperthyroidism or ophthalmopathy (not recorded which).

This clonotype has ten or more counts. The gene calls are TRBV20-1 and TRBJ2-5, with D tentatively TRBD1 (5 bases). CDR1 and CDR2 from the germline V gene are DFQATT and SNEGSKA (reference sequence). The germline V and J ends were trimmed by 1 base and 3 bases, with 9 bases remaining between them. This CDR3 is built from 13 residues. The CDR3, as DNA: TGCAGTGCTAGAGGGGGCAGGGAAGAGACCCAGTACTTC. Its protein is CSARGGREETQYF.

This clonotype was detected once. The V and J genes are TRBV25-1 and TRBJ1-6; 7 positions agree with TRBD1. Trimming cost V 6 bases and J 10 bases; bases outside gene matches: 9. Germline loops: CDR1 MGHDK, CDR2 SYGVNS. This CDR3 has 14 amino acids. CDR3 nucleotides: TGTGCCAGCAGCGCGACAGGGTTATCGTCACCCCTCCACTTT. This encodes CASSATGLSSPLHF.

Here the CDR3 reads CSAQYRVSGEAFF. CDR3 bases: TGCAGCGCACAATACAGGGTCTCGGGTGAAGCTTTCTTT. The rearrangement uses TRBV29-1 and TRBJ1-1; perhaps TRBD1 as D (6 bases). Trimming stripped 7 bases from V and 7 bases from J, with 19 bases between. CDR3 length: 13 residues. Germline assignment: CDR1 SQVTM and CDR2 ANQGSEA.

This clonotype showed up many times. V usage is TRBV2 and J usage is TRBJ1-5; unclear D gene. The CDR3 sequence is 12 residues long. Germline V gene data show CDR1 as SNHLY and CDR2 as FYNNEI. The ends were cut back, 6 bases at V and 3 bases at J, with 6 bases in the middle. The CDR3 spells CASSGDNQPQHF. The CDR3 DNA follows: TGTGCCAGCAGCGGGGACAATCAGCCCCAGCATTTT.

This clonotype appeared many times. DNA for the CDR3: TGTGCCAGCAGCTTAGCTAGCTTGTACGAGCAGTACTTC. Translated: CASSLASLYEQYF. The chain couples TRBV7-9 to TRBJ2-7; D is unclear. V was shortened by 0 bases and J by 4 bases, with 7 bases between the two germline ends. The CDR3 covers 13 residues. From germline, CDR1 is SEHNR and CDR2 FQNEAQ (reference sequence).

This chain uses TRBV2 with TRBJ1-4; 10 nucleotides align to TRBD1. V was pared by 6 bases and J by 7 bases, with 8 bases of the junction left unmatched. Germline V gene lookup returns CDR1 SNHLY and CDR2 FYNNEI. This CDR3 is built from 15 residues. The CDR3 here is CASRAGTGEGEKLFF. In nucleotides, the CDR3 is TGTGCCAGCAGAGCCGGGACAGGGGAAGGTGAAAAACTGTTTTTT. The whole variable domain, remainder taken from reference TRBV2 and TRBJ1-4, is EPEVTQTPSHQVTQMGQEVILRCVPISNHLYFYWYRQILGQKVEFLVSFYNNEISEKSEIFDDQFSVERPDGSNFTLKIRSTKLEDSAMYFCASRAGTGEGEKLFFGSGTQLSVL.

The chain links TRBV20-1 to TRBJ1-2; possible D gene TRBD1, 6 bases. Germline lookup yields CDR1 DFQATT and CDR2 SNEGSKA (reference sequence). Trimming removed 6 bases at V and 2 bases at J, with 13 bases between. CDR3 length: 13 residues. The CDR3 loop reads CSAYRTENYGYTF. The CDR3 nucleotides are TGCAGTGCCTATCGGACAGAAAACTATGGCTACACCTTC.

In DNA, the CDR3 is TGTGCCATCATCGAAGGGCAGGGAGGTGAAAAACTGTTTTTT. This codes for CAIIEGQGGEKLFF. This chain joins TRBV10-3 and TRBJ1-4; tentatively, D is TRBD1 (5 bases). V was shortened by 7 bases and J by 7 bases, with 16 bases between the two germline ends. The germline gives CDR1 ENHRY, CDR2 SYGVKD. The length of the CDR3 is 14 residues.

This clonotype was seen more than once but under ten times. V gene TRBV24-1 combines with J gene TRBJ1-4, with TRBD1 as a possible D gene (6 bases). Germline lookup yields CDR1 KGHDR and CDR2 SFDVKD. Trimming took off 4 bases at V and 10 bases at J, with 24 bases between the two ends. The CDR3 totals 17 residues. The CDR3 DNA follows: TGTGCCACCAGTGACGCAGGGGAGAGCCCCACTGGGAGAAAACTGTTTTTT. Its translation: CATSDAGESPTGRKLFF.

This clonotype has only a few counts. The chain joins TRBV5-1 to TRBJ2-7, with 7 bases that match TRBD1. V lost 4 bases to trimming and J lost 2 bases; unmatched junction nucleotides: 9. Germline CDR1 is SGHRS and CDR2 is YFSETQ. The CDR3 loop spans 15 amino acids. The CDR3 bases are TGCGCCAGCAGCCAGGGACAGCAGCACACCTACGAGCAGTACTTC. Amino acids: CASSQGQQHTYEQYF.

This clonotype was counted a few times. One end of the junction is discordant with germline, which a read error may explain. The CDR3 DNA sequence: TGTGCCAGCAGCCAAGGGGGGACACATAGCAATCAGCCCCAGCATTTT. Translation: CASSQGGTHSNQPQHF. The chain has TRBV10-2 and TRBJ1-5; D might be TRBD1 (6 bases). The CDR3 contains 16 residues. CDR1 is WSHSY, CDR2 SAAADI, per germline.

Only a few counts were recorded for this clonotype. The V call is TRBV7-2, the J call TRBJ1-1, with D unresolved. With 6 bases removed from V and 1 base from J, the gap between germline ends came to 15 bases. This CDR3 region has 15 residues. Germline-derived CDR1 and CDR2 are SGHTA and FQGNSA. The CDR3, as DNA: TGTGCCAGCAGTTTTACCCGAGGGTGGAACACTGAAGCTTTCTTT. The encoded protein is CASSFTRGWNTEAFF.

There are a few counts of this clonotype. The chain combines TRBV5-1 with TRBJ2-7, with 10 bases aligning to TRBD2. V was clipped by 6 bases and J by 2 bases; unmatched bases: 5. Germline assignment: CDR1 SGHRS and CDR2 YFSETQ. This CDR3 is 14 amino acids long. The chain's CDR3 is CASTELAGTYEQYF. Here the CDR3 DNA reads TGCGCCAGCACGGAACTAGCGGGGACCTACGAGCAGTACTTC.

As for this clonotype: A much larger clone lies a single base off, so this may be a read error. The chain uses TRBV7-9 and TRBJ2-7; 7 bases line up with TRBD1. Germline values: CDR1 SEHNR, CDR2 FQNEAQ (reference sequence). V was clipped by 4 bases and J by 3 bases; unmatched bases: 6. The CDR3 sequence is 14 residues long. The CDR3 DNA follows: TGTGCCAGCAGCTCCCGGGACAGCTACTACGAGCAGTACTTC. Its translation: CASSSRDSYYEQYF. Based on the CDR3 plus reference TRBV7-9 and TRBJ2-7, the full variable domain is DTGVSQNPRHKITKRGQNVTFRCDPISEHNRLYWYRQTLGQGPEFLTYFQNEAQLEKSRLLSDRFSAERPKGSFSTLEIQRTEQGDSAMYLCASSSRDSYYEQYFGPGTRLTVT.

This clonotype was observed a handful of times. The chain has TRBV5-1 and TRBJ1-5; weak D call: TRBD1 (5 bases). CDR3 length: 15 residues. Germline V gene lookup returns CDR1 SGHRS and CDR2 YFSETQ. The V end was cut by 5 bases, the J end by 4 bases, with 16 bases between. The CDR3 DNA reads TGCGCCAGCAGGCGGAACACAGGTCGAAATCAGCCCCAGCATTTT. Protein product: CASRRNTGRNQPQHF.

In regard to this clonotype: Compared with germline, one end of the junction differs, possibly owing to a read error. J is TRBJ1-1 and V is TRBV7-2; D gene ambiguous. Germline CDR1 and CDR2: SGHTA and FQGNSA. This CDR3 has 14 amino acids. For the CDR3, the DNA is TGTGCCACCAGCTTAGCGGCCGGGAACACTGAAGCTTTCTTT. As protein: CATSLAAGNTEAFF.

The J gene is TRBJ2-3, the V gene TRBV24-1; a weak D match, TRBD2 (6 bases). The CDR3 is 15 amino acids. Trimming removed 3 bases from V and 2 bases from J, with 11 bases in between. CDR1 KGHDR and CDR2 SFDVKD come from the germline V gene. CDR3 in amino acids: CATSDLTGLTDTQYF. CDR3 sequence (DNA): TGTGCCACCAGTGATCTTACGGGACTCACAGATACGCAGTATTTT.

The chain carries TRBV11-3 and TRBJ2-3, with unresolved D. The germline V and J ends were trimmed by 5 bases and 1 base, with 13 bases remaining between them. This CDR3 has 15 residues. Germline values: CDR1 SGHNT, CDR2 YENEEA. This CDR3 reads CASSPTSPRTDTQYF. The DNA of the CDR3 is TGTGCCAGCAGCCCGACCTCACCCCGCACAGATACGCAGTATTTT.

This clonotype was seen at least ten times. The chain combines TRBV7-9 with TRBJ2-5; D call uncertain. Per the germline V gene, CDR1 is SEHNR and CDR2 is FQNEAQ (reference sequence). The CDR3 has 12 residues. In DNA form, the CDR3 reads TGTGCTAGCCTGGGTCCGGGAGAGACCCAGTACTTC. Its translation is CASLGPGETQYF.

This clonotype occurred once. This chain links TRBV20-1 with TRBJ1-6; D gene uncertain. The CDR3 length is 15 residues. The germline V gene encodes CDR1 DFQATT and CDR2 SNEGSKA (reference sequence). The germline V and J ends were trimmed by 3 bases and 8 bases, with 17 bases remaining between them. The CDR3 DNA is TGCAGTGCTAGCGAAGGAGGAACGAGTTATTCACCCCTCCACTTT. Protein sequence: CSASEGGTSYSPLHF.

In this sample, this clonotype turned up many times. The chain combines TRBV12-3 or TRBV12-4 with TRBJ1-6; D not resolved. Trimming removed 2 bases from V and 13 bases from J, with 9 bases in between. This CDR3 is built from 12 residues. The CDR3 DNA reads TGTGCCAGCAGTTTAAACCAGAGTCCCCTCCACTTT. Protein product: CASSLNQSPLHF.

There are many counts of this clonotype. The rearrangement uses TRBV29-1 and TRBJ1-1; D is undetermined. CDR3 length: 11 residues. V was clipped by 4 bases and J by 10 bases, with 13 bases between them. The germline V gene encodes CDR1 SQVTM and CDR2 ANQGSEA. The CDR3 DNA follows: TGCAGCGTTGGGGTATCTGAAATAGCTTTCTTT. Its protein is CSVGVSEIAFF. Using reference TRBV29-1 and TRBJ1-1 for the parts outside the CDR3, the full variable domain is SAVISQKPSRDICQRGTSLTIQCQVDSQVTMMFWYRQQPGQSLTLIATANQGSEATYESGFVIDKFPISRPNLTFSTLTVSNMSPEDSSIYLCSVGVSEIAFFGQGTRLTVV.